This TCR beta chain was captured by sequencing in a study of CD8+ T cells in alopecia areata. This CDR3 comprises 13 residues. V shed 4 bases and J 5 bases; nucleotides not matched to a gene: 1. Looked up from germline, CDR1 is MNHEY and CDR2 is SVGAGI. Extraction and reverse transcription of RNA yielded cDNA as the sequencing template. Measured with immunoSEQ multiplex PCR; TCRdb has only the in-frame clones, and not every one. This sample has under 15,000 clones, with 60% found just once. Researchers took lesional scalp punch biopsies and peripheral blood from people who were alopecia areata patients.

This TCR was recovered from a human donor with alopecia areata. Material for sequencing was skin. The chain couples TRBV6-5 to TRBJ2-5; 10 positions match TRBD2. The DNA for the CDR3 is TGTGCCAGCAGTTCGGGACTAGCGGAGACCCAGTACTTC. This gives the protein CASSSGLAETQYF.